This paragraph reports one TCR beta chain. This sample was included in a study of response to subunit inactivated influenza vaccine. TCRdb used MiXCR to reprocess the RT-PCR reads, holding one entry per CDR3 protein. The sample includes more than 500,000 distinct CDR3 sequences, about 11% of them seen just once. V gave up 8 bases and J gave up 3 bases, with 17 bases separating them. The CDR3 runs to 15 residues. Germline values: CDR1 SSHAT, CDR2 FNYEAQ (reference sequence). These data were also filed under a second study, of T cells expressing NK-cell markers. This second report adds: UMIs were included in TCR beta cDNA generated by 5'RACE template switching. Underlying the TCR beta repertoires were sorted CD3+CD56+NKG2C+, CD3+CD56+NKG2C- and CD3+CD56-NKG2C+ T cells. In roughly 6 donors, dominant CD3+CD56+NKG2C+ clones formed about 1.0-7.0% of CD8+ cells.

The material sequenced was PBMCs from blood, taken on the day of vaccination. The receptor was isolated from a man over 45 who received an inactivated influenza vaccine. The chain has TRBV7-7 and TRBJ2-4; D ambiguous. This CDR3 reads CASPPPDEVKNIQYF. The CDR3 nucleotides read TGTGCCAGCCCGCCCCCGGATGAGGTCAAAAACATTCAGTACTTC. The whole variable domain, remainder taken from reference TRBV7-7 and TRBJ2-4, is GAGVSQSPRYKVTKRGQDVTLRCDPISSHATLYWYQQALGQGPEFLTYFNYEAQPDKSGLPSDRFSAERPEGSISTLTIQRTEQRDSAMYRCASPPPDEVKNIQYFGAGTRLSVL.